This T cell receptor beta chain was sequenced in a study of tissue T cells after allogeneic stem cell transplantation. The study's findings and limits: The patient cohort was small and clinically heterogeneous, with limited sampling depth. Tissue-detected TCR repertoire was only partly captured by blood and spleen T cells.

On this clone: Its antigen is undetermined. Gene names follow the mouse nomenclature. From the germline J gene comes the end of the CDR3, since the read stops 1 residue before it.

Sequencing of TCRbeta CDR3 at survey depth gave sequences and template counts. Clones were sequenced by immunoSEQ multiplex PCR, and TCRdb holds only the in-frame ones, with some missing. This repertoire shows about 16,000 clones, less than 85% found once; its top ten account for 0.93%. CDR3 size: 16 residues. V gave up 0 bases and J gave up 7 bases; unmatched junction bases: 9. The germline V gene encodes CDR1 GFQATS and CDR2 STVNSAI. The chain joins TRBV20 to TRBJ1-4, with 9 bases fitting TRBD1. Sequenced sample: spleen. The TCR originated in a female BALB/c mouse in good health. For the strain, the MHC haplotype given is H2-d. CDR3 protein: CGARDRRTGDGERLFF. The part of the CDR3 DNA that was read is TGTGGTGCTAGGGATCGCCGGACAGGGGATGGCGAAAGATTATTT.